This T cell receptor (beta chain) was identified during a study of blood T cell repertoires in COVID-19 (dated by TCRdb to about 2020). As for the study more broadly: The collaborator samples originated in the United States, Italy and Spain and spanned the acute and convalescent phases of COVID-19. Where available, HLA class I and class II types were taken from metadata supplied by the sample provider and were not determined by assay-based typing. The material from the prospective study consisted of cDNA or gDNA derived from T cells, B-cell-depleted T cells, or PBMCs. A de-identified subject ID, COVID-19 status, age in years and sex were almost always included in the sample metadata. The samples were drawn from the first 160 participants of the ongoing ImmuneRACE study and from 1,254 subjects provided by 6 global collaborators. The repertoires were released in a freely available public database intended as a resource for research on the immune response to SARS-CoV-2. Subjects who had been exposed to COVID-19, were actively infected with it, or had recovered from it provided the deeply sampled blood TCRbeta repertoires that made up the dataset. The investigation overall reported the following: Clinical and demographic metadata were provided uncurated, with the amount varying by source and participant.

TCRbeta CDR3 regions were amplified from genomic DNA by means of the immunoSEQ Assay, a bias-controlled multiplex PCR. The study's own analysis went as follows. The number of nucleated cells in each sample was estimated from the amplification of reference gene primers within the assay. To quantify the absolute abundance of each unique TCRbeta CDR3 rearrangement, sequence reads were collapsed and filtered. Productive Simpson clonality was computed per sample as the square root of Simpson's diversity index over productive rearrangements. Held by TCRdb, this immuneACCESS table contains in-frame sequences only and omits some clones. Under half of the omission traces to an unresolved V gene where checked; the cause of the rest is unknown. The V and J calls and clone size come from that table; D and trimming were worked out from the DNA. The sample data list about 130,000 clones, and roughly four fifths of these were observed just once. Around 2.7% of the sample rests with the top ten.

The collaborating institutions used their own protocols to collect whole blood in K2EDTA tubes. Collaborator samples were shipped for TCRbeta analysis as frozen whole blood, isolated PBMCs, or DNA extracted from either sample type. Based on the germline V gene, the CDR1 and CDR2 sequences are LGHNA and YNFKEQ. The CDR3, cysteine through phenylalanine, is 16 amino acids long. Only the CDR3 DNA stays, 48 bases, in frame from base 1. The trim is 0 bases for V and 5 bases for J, with a gap of 13 bases between the germline ends. Notes on this clone: Its recognized antigen is unknown. Within one base of it there is no much larger clone, and no base qualities were kept.

Sequenced input: peripheral blood. The receptor's source is a woman older than 75 with acute or convalescent COVID-19. The sequence joins TRBV4-2 to TRBJ2-2; the D region possibly corresponds to TRBD2 (7 bases align). CDR3 loop: CASSQEEGGRTGELFF. The nucleotide sequence reads TGTGCCAGCAGCCAAGAGGAGGGGGGGCGTACCGGGGAGCTGTTTTTT.